This entry describes one T cell receptor beta chain. This sample was included in a study of blood T cell repertoires in COVID-19. Background on the study: The study drew acute and convalescent COVID-19 samples from the United States, Italy and Spain. PBMCs, B-cell-depleted T cells, or T cells provided the cDNA or gDNA that made up the material.

In the original analysis: Amplified reference gene primers provided the basis for estimating nucleated cell counts. Measured with immunoSEQ multiplex PCR; TCRdb has only the in-frame clones, and not every one. For V, J and clone size, that table is used; D and trimming come from the DNA. Of 85,000 to 90,000 clones listed, 65% to 90% are singletons. CDR3 length equals 15 residues. Trimming took off 2 bases at V and 4 bases at J, with 13 bases between the two ends. In germline, CDR1 is MNHEY, CDR2 SVGEGT. Sequencing was performed on peripheral blood. The sequence was collected from a woman older than 75 with active or convalescent COVID-19. The chain is built from TRBV6-2 or TRBV6-3 and TRBJ2-3; TRBD2 is a possible D gene (5 bases). CDR3 protein: CASSYGTGAADTQYF. For the CDR3, the DNA is TGTGCCAGCAGTTACGGTACCGGAGCGGCAGATACGCAGTATTTT.